This passage covers 17 T cell receptor beta chains from one sample sequenced in a study of blood T cell repertoires in COVID-19. TCRdb keeps only in-frame clones here, not all; method: immunoSEQ multiplex PCR. This sample has about 63,000 clones, with roughly 80% found just once. Sequenced material: PBMCs or T cells enriched from blood (not recorded which). The receptors shown here come from a woman aged 40 to 50 with acute COVID-19.

The chain carries TRBV7-9 and TRBJ2-5, with D possibly TRBD2 on 6 matching bases. The germline V gene encodes CDR1 SEHNR and CDR2 FQNEAQ (reference sequence). The CDR3 consists of 15 residues. The V end was cut by 5 bases, the J end by 5 bases, with 18 bases between. The CDR3 coding sequence is TGTGCCAGCAGCGCGACGTTGGGGGGTGGGGAGACCCAGTACTTC. Translated, it gives CASSATLGGGETQYF. The full variable domain, rest sourced from reference TRBV7-9 and TRBJ2-5, is DTGVSQNPRHKITKRGQNVTFRCDPISEHNRLYWYRQTLGQGPEFLTYFQNEAQLEKSRLLSDRFSAERPKGSFSTLEIQRTEQGDSAMYLCASSATLGGGETQYFGPGTRLLVL.

This sequence joins TRBV19 and TRBJ2-7; tentatively, D is TRBD1 (5 bases). With 8 bases removed from V and 5 bases from J, the gap between germline ends came to 19 bases. This CDR3 is 14 amino acids long. Germline CDR1 is LNHDA and CDR2 is SQIVND (reference sequence). This chain's CDR3 is CASGPPGVGDEQYF. CDR3 sequence (DNA): TGTGCCAGTGGTCCCCCGGGTGTAGGGGACGAGCAGTACTTC.

In its sample, this clone was seen a few times. The chain has TRBV7-8 and TRBJ1-5, with a tentative D call TRBD1 (6 bases). The CDR3 consists of 15 residues. The germline CDR1 and CDR2 sequences are SGHVS and FQNEAQ. Deletions cut 7 bases from V and 3 bases from J, with 16 bases between. CDR3 region: CASTSGGANNQPQHF. In DNA, the CDR3 is TGTGCCAGCACCTCGGGGGGGGCAAACAATCAGCCCCAGCATTTT.

CDR3 sequence reads: CASSHSGQGVNEQFF. The CDR3 bases are TGTGCCAGCAGCCATAGCGGACAGGGGGTGAATGAGCAGTTCTTC. The genes are TRBV7-2 and TRBJ2-1; TRBD1 agrees at 10 bases. V dropped 5 bases and J dropped 7; count of bases not matched to a gene: 8. Per the germline V gene, CDR1 is SGHTA and CDR2 is FQGNSA. This CDR3 has 15 amino acids.

The chain links TRBV4-1 to TRBJ2-5; 7 bases are shared with TRBD2. V lost 1 base, J lost 5 bases, and 7 bases stayed unmatched. Germline values: CDR1 MGHRA, CDR2 YSYEKL. The CDR3 loop spans 15 amino acids. The CDR3 DNA reads as TGCGCCAGCAGCCAAGCAGGAGCGGGGAAGGAGACCCAGTACTTC. It codes for CASSQAGAGKETQYF.

The chain combines TRBV10-1 with TRBJ2-1; possible D gene TRBD2, 6 bases. The CDR3 totals 14 residues. From germline, CDR1 is WNHNN and CDR2 SYGVQD (reference sequence). Trimming pared 4 bases from V and 7 bases from J, leaving 14 bases between. The CDR3 sequence is CASSGEGRLNEQFF. In DNA form, the CDR3 reads TGCGCCAGCAGTGGAGAGGGGAGGCTTAATGAGCAGTTCTTC.

This chain uses TRBV6-2 or TRBV6-3 with TRBJ2-5, with 9 bases fitting TRBD1. Per germline, CDR1 MNHEY and CDR2 SVGEGT. The V segment lost 4 bases and the J segment 5 bases; nucleotides outside the gene matches: 11. The CDR3 extends over 16 amino acids. CDR3 nucleotides: TGTGCCAGCAGTTCAGTTCGAGACAGGGGGTTGGAGACCCAGTACTTC. Its protein is CASSSVRDRGLETQYF.

This rearrangement joins TRBV15 to TRBJ1-2; the match to TRBD1 covers 12 bases. The CDR3 sequence is 16 residues long. Germline CDR1 LNHNV, CDR2 YYDKDF (reference sequence). V shed 8 bases, J shed 3 bases, and the junction held 10 bases outside the gene matches. CDR3 in DNA: TGTGCCACCTATGACATGGGACAGGGGGCGTACTATGGCTACACCTTC. This sequence encodes CATYDMGQGAYYGYTF.

The J gene is TRBJ2-7, the V gene TRBV5-1; D unclear. V lost 2 bases and J lost 5, with 14 bases in between. Germline lookup yields CDR1 SGHRS and CDR2 YFSETQ. The CDR3 length is 14 residues. This CDR3 is CASSFRTLADEQYF. The CDR3 DNA follows: TGCGCCAGCAGCTTCCGAACACTCGCGGACGAGCAGTACTTC.

The chain employs TRBV7-9 and TRBJ2-7, with D possibly being TRBD1 (5 bases). The V gene's germline CDR1 is SEHNR and CDR2 FQNEAQ (reference sequence). The length of the CDR3 is 14 residues. V shed 1 base and J shed 3 bases, with 10 bases lying between them. The CDR3 DNA sequence: TGTGCCAGCAGCTTAGTAGTAGGGGACTACGAGCAGTACTTC. Translating it yields CASSLVVGDYEQYF. Using reference TRBV7-9 and TRBJ2-7 for the parts outside the CDR3, the full variable domain is DTGVSQNPRHKITKRGQNVTFRCDPISEHNRLYWYRQTLGQGPEFLTYFQNEAQLEKSRLLSDRFSAERPKGSFSTLEIQRTEQGDSAMYLCASSLVVGDYEQYFGPGTRLTVT.

The chain is built from TRBV10-2 and TRBJ1-4; D might be TRBD1 (5 bases). Germline lookup yields CDR1 WSHSY and CDR2 SAAADI. Between the trimmed V and J ends, which lost 1 base and 1 base, there was a span of 16 bases. There are 18 residues in the CDR3. The CDR3 is CASSEWGNGGRTNEKLFF. The CDR3 DNA reads as TGCGCCAGCAGTGAGTGGGGCAACGGGGGAAGAACTAATGAAAAACTGTTTTTT.

The count of this clone is one. This chain links TRBV5-1 with TRBJ2-3; TRBD1 matches at 8 bases. The germline V gene has CDR1 SGHRS and CDR2 YFSETQ. The CDR3 is made up of 15 amino acids. Germline trimming cut 0 bases from V and 4 bases from J; bases unmatched to any gene: 4. CDR3 DNA sequence: TGCGCCAGCAGCTTGGTCGGACAGGGACCAGATACGCAGTATTTT. Its translation is CASSLVGQGPDTQYF.

By share, this clone counts as medium-sized. This rearrangement joins TRBV6-5 to TRBJ2-1; 7 bases align to TRBD1. The CDR3 is made up of 16 amino acids. The V gene's germline CDR1 is MNHEY and CDR2 SVGAGI. V lost 0 bases and J lost 6; bases outside the gene matches: 8. The CDR3 region is CASSYSKGQVFNEQFF. CDR3 nucleotides: TGTGCCAGCAGTTACTCGAAAGGACAGGTGTTCAATGAGCAGTTCTTC.

The chain employs TRBV6-5 and TRBJ1-6; D is undetermined. CDR1 is MNHEY, CDR2 SVGAGI, per germline. V was trimmed by 8 bases and J by 6 bases, leaving 8 bases between them. The CDR3 spans 12 residues. The CDR3 nucleotides read TGTGCCAGCCATCGGGGTAATTCACCCCTCCACTTT. This translates into CASHRGNSPLHF.

The chain is built from TRBV19 and TRBJ2-7; D possibly corresponds to TRBD1 (6 bases). V shed 3 bases and J shed 6 bases, with 15 bases lying between them. The CDR3 is made up of 14 amino acids. The germline V gene has CDR1 LNHDA and CDR2 SQIVND (reference sequence). The CDR3 nucleotides are TGTGCCAGTAGTATTCTGGACAGCGCGACCGAGCAGTACTTC. Amino acids: CASSILDSATEQYF.

The chain uses TRBV15 and TRBJ2-3, with 12 bases aligning to TRBD2. V shed 1 base, J shed 4 bases, and the junction held 6 bases outside the gene matches. There are 17 residues in the CDR3. Germline V CDR1 and CDR2: LNHNV, YYDKDF (reference sequence). The CDR3 sequence: CATSRVLAGGGADTQYF. CDR3 sequence (DNA): TGTGCCACCAGCAGAGTACTAGCGGGAGGCGGAGCAGATACGCAGTATTTT.

This chain uses TRBV14 with TRBJ1-1; 11 positions agree with TRBD1. Per the germline V gene, CDR1 is SGHDN and CDR2 is FVKESK. The CDR3 runs to 17 residues. V gave up 1 base and J gave up 5 bases; unmatched junction bases: 9. The DNA of the CDR3 is TGTGCCAGCAGCCAAGGGAGGACAGGGGGCCGAGGGACTGAAGCTTTCTTT. Translated: CASSQGRTGGRGTEAFF. Combining the CDR3 with reference TRBV14 and TRBJ1-1 gives the whole variable domain EAGVTQFPSHSVIEKGQTVTLRCDPISGHDNLYWYRRVMGKEIKFLLHFVKESKQDESGMPNNRFLAERTGGTYSTLKVQPAELEDSGVYFCASSQGRTGGRGTEAFFGQGTRLTVV.